The 9 T cell receptor beta chains below come from one sample, sequenced in a study of immune cell composition in non-small cell lung cancer (TCRdb year 2017). Non-adjacent lung tissue from the same patient, taken as far from the tumour as possible and at least 3 cm away, was used for the normal lung samples. The library was built by means of the immunoSEQ multiplex PCR assay. The source is immuneACCESS, and TCRdb retained only in-frame sequences with V and J called. Part of the clones is not carried over; for the studies checked, unresolved V genes explain less than half of this, and the remainder is unexplained. The sample includes 1,000 to 1,300 clones, with around two thirds observed a single time. The ten largest clones add up to about 15% of the sample. The sequenced material came from non-adjacent lung tissue. Receptors originate from a human donor with non-small cell lung cancer.

The chain has TRBV30 and TRBJ2-6, with no clear D. The CDR3 contains 14 residues. Looked up from germline, CDR1 is GTSNPN and CDR2 is SVGIG (reference sequence). V shed 3 bases and J shed 2 bases, with 8 bases lying between them. The CDR3 DNA is TGTGCCTGGAGAGAGCGTGCTGGGGCCAACGTCCTGACTTTC. Protein product: CAWRERAGANVLTF.

The chain combines TRBV2 with TRBJ1-6; 10 bases align to TRBD1. With 6 bases clipped from V and 6 bases from J, the junction kept 2 bases outside the gene matches. The CDR3 length is 14 residues. Per germline, CDR1 SNHLY and CDR2 FYNNEI. CDR3 residues: CASRDRGINSPLHF. Written as DNA, the CDR3 is TGTGCCAGCAGGGACAGGGGGATTAATTCACCCCTCCACTTT. Complete variable domain (other parts from reference TRBV2 and TRBJ1-6): EPEVTQTPSHQVTQMGQEVILRCVPISNHLYFYWYRQILGQKVEFLVSFYNNEISEKSEIFDDQFSVERPDGSNFTLKIRSTKLEDSAMYFCASRDRGINSPLHFGNGTRLTVT.

A few counts support this clone. The V gene is TRBV18, the J gene TRBJ2-5; weak D call: TRBD1 (6 bases). The CDR3 extends over 16 amino acids. Trimming took 0 bases from V and 4 from J, leaving 15 bases between them. Per the germline V gene, CDR1 is KGHSH and CDR2 is LQKENI. The CDR3 DNA is TGTGCCAGCTCACCACCACAGGGAGCCGGAGTAGAGACCCAGTACTTC. The encoded protein is CASSPPQGAGVETQYF.

This clone is categorized as large. The genes are TRBV7-9 and TRBJ1-4; 8 nucleotides agree with TRBD1. With V trimmed by 3 bases and J by 9 bases, 6 bases remained unmatched. CDR3 size: 14 residues. Looked up from germline, CDR1 is SEHNR and CDR2 is FQNEAQ (reference sequence). The CDR3 protein is CASSLARGQKKLFF. The CDR3, as DNA: TGTGCCAGCAGCTTGGCCAGGGGGCAAAAAAAACTGTTTTTT.

Here the CDR3 DNA reads TGTGCCTGGAGTGTACTAGACGAGCATTCACCCCTCCACTTT. It encodes CAWSVLDEHSPLHF. The gene calls are TRBV30 and TRBJ1-6, with D hard to call. V shed 0 bases and J shed 8 bases, with 11 bases lying between them. The CDR3 is 14 residues long. Germline lookup yields CDR1 GTSNPN and CDR2 SVGIG (reference sequence).

This clone came up a few times. The chain carries TRBV5-1 and TRBJ1-2; possible D gene TRBD1, 5 bases. CDR3 length equals 12 residues. V gave up 4 bases and J gave up 7 bases, with 11 bases separating them. Germline CDR1 reads SGHRS; CDR2 reads YFSETQ. The CDR3 reads CASSPGTGGYTF. CDR3 DNA: TGCGCCAGCAGCCCAGGGACTGGTGGCTACACCTTC.

J is TRBJ1-1 and V is TRBV5-1, with D uncertain. The V gene's germline CDR1 is SGHRS and CDR2 YFSETQ. This CDR3 comprises 15 residues. The V end lost 0 bases, the J end lost 1 base, and 10 bases lay between the germline ends. The CDR3 loop is CASSLGDLPNTEAFF. CDR3 nucleotide sequence: TGCGCCAGCAGCTTGGGTGACTTACCGAACACTGAAGCTTTCTTT.

The rearrangement links TRBV28 to TRBJ1-2; D uncertain. The CDR3 sequence is 13 residues long. Germline-derived CDR1 and CDR2 are MDHEN and SYDVKM. V dropped 7 bases and J dropped 2 bases, with 11 bases sitting between them. Here the CDR3 DNA reads TGTGCCAGCAAGGAGGGAGGGAACTATGGCTACACCTTC. Protein sequence: CASKEGGNYGYTF.

The chain uses TRBV28 and TRBJ1-2, with D hard to call. This CDR3 is built from 13 residues. Germline-derived CDR1 and CDR2 are MDHEN and SYDVKM. V lost 6 bases, J lost 5 bases, and 13 bases lay in between. The CDR3, as DNA: TGTGCCAGCAGCCCCCTCCCGGGGTATGGCTACACCTTC. Its translation: CASSPLPGYGYTF.